This TCR beta chain is drawn from a study of cytomegalovirus exposure and HLA in healthy donors. Study summary: Within an early data release were about 85 million unique TCRs drawn from HLA-typed donors. Of some 400 genotyped donors, more than 70% clustered with self-reported Caucasian donors. General study results and limits: TCR beta sequences reportedly predicted most subjects' HLA-A and HLA-B alleles accurately. Both high specificity and high sensitivity reportedly marked the classifier's diagnosis of cytomegalovirus status.

There are a few counts of this clone. The antigen is unknown. The CDR3 is 15 residues long. With 3 bases clipped from V and 8 bases from J, the junction kept 8 bases outside the gene matches. Germline-derived CDR1 and CDR2 are SGHRS and YFSETQ. PCR amplification relied on 60 Vbeta primers (plus 13 Jbeta primers). Assay: immunoSEQ multiplex PCR; the TCRdb copy retains only in-frame clones and omits some. The table includes 100,000 to 150,000 clones, over 70% detected once. Sequencing was done on a sample of PBMCs. This TCR was recovered from an older woman in good health and CMV-seropositive. The chain recombines TRBV5-1 with TRBJ1-6; 7 bases are a match to TRBD1. The DNA for the CDR3 is TGCGCCAGCAGCTGGATGACAGGGATGGATTCACCCCTCCACTTT. Translated: CASSWMTGMDSPLHF.